This TCR beta chain was profiled in a study of technical replicates of blood from a handful of donors. The ends were cut back, 5 bases at V and 7 bases at J, with 11 bases in the middle. CDR1 and CDR2 (germline): LGHNT, FRNRAP. CDR3 length: 12 amino acids. Assay used: immunoSEQ multiplex PCR; TCRdb lists only in-frame clones, some missing. The sample yields around 72,000 clones, approximately 98% seen once. This chain links TRBV12-5 with TRBJ2-5, with a tentative D call TRBD1 (5 bases). The sequenced sample was T cells isolated from PBMCs. The TCR comes from a human donor in good health. CDR3 in DNA: TGTGCTAGTGGTCTGAGGCAGGGGACCCAGTACTTC. Translated: CASGLRQGTQYF.